This T cell receptor beta chain was identified in a study of T-cell memory formation after mild COVID-19. Study results and limitations: Second-wave clones with a day 37 peak had unconfirmed SARS-CoV-2 specificity.

About this clonotype: Its antigen is unknown.

V lost 8 bases and J lost 7, with 15 bases in between. The CDR3 is made up of 12 amino acids. Germline loops: CDR1 DFQATT, CDR2 SNEGSKA (reference sequence). MiXCR was run by TCRdb on the 5' RACE reads, yielding one entry per CDR3 protein. The table lists roughly 400,000 distinct CDR3 sequences, 24% of them singletons. The chain links TRBV20-1 to TRBJ2-4; possible D gene TRBD1, 6 bases. Material: PBMCs or a T cell subset sorted from them (not recorded which). This clonotype was obtained from an adult woman who had mild COVID-19 (a few samples of this study predate the infection). Cell type and time point are not known. The CDR3 DNA reads as TGCAGTTCTCAACAGGGCGGGAACATTCAGTACTTC. This translates into CSSQQGGNIQYF.